Given below is one T cell receptor (beta chain) in context. The CDR3 length is 12 residues. Germline CDR1 is SGHAT and CDR2 is FQNNGV. V shed 2 bases and J shed 6 bases, with 4 bases lying between them. This sample was included in a study of T cell responses to AZD1222 COVID-19 vaccine. Sequencing was performed with immunoSEQ multiplex PCR; in TCRdb, only in-frame clones are kept and a portion is missing. The table lists about 120,000 clones, 90% to 95% of them singletons. This TCR was recovered from an adult in good health. This sample comprised peripheral blood, obtained on day 0 of AZD1222 vaccination. The chain has TRBV11-2 and TRBJ2-2; the D is unclear. The CDR3: CASSLIPGELFF. CDR3 nucleotides: TGTGCCAGCAGCTTAATCCCCGGGGAGCTGTTTTTT.